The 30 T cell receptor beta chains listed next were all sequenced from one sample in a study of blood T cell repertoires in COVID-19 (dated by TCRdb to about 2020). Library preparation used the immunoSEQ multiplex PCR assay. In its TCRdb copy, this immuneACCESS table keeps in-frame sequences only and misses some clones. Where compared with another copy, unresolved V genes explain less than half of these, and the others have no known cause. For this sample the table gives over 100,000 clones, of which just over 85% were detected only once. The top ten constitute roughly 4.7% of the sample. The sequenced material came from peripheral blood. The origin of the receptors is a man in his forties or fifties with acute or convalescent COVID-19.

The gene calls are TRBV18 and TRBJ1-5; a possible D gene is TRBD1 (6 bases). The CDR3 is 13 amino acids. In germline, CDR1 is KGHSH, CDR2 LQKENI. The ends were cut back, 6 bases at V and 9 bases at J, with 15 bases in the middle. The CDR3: CASSPAGEGPQHF. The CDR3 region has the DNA TGTGCCAGCTCTCCAGCAGGGGAGGGGCCCCAGCATTTT.

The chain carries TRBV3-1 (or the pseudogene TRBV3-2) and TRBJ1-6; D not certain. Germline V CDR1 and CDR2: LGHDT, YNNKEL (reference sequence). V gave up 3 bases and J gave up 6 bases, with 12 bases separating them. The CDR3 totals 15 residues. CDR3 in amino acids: CASSQRKGGNSPLHF. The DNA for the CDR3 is TGTGCCAGCAGCCAGAGGAAGGGAGGTAATTCACCCCTCCACTTT.

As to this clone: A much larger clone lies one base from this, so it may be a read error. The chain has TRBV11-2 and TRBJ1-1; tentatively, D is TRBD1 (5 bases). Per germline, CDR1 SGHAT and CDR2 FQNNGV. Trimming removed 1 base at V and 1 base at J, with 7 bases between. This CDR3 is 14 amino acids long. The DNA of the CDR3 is TGTGCCAGCAGCTTAGGGGGGGGGAACACTGAAGCTTTCTTT. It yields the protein CASSLGGGNTEAFF.

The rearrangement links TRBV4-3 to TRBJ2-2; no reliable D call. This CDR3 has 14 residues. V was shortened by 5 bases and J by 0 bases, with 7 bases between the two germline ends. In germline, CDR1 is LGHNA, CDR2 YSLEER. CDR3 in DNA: TGCGCCAGCAGCGCGGATGCGAACACCGGGGAGCTGTTTTTT. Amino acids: CASSADANTGELFF.

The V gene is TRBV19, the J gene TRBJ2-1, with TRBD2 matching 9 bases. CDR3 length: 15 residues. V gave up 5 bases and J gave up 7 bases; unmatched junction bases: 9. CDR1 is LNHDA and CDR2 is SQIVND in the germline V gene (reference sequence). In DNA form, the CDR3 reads TGTGCCAGTAGTCCTAGCGGGATAGGGGTGAATGAGCAGTTCTTC. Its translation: CASSPSGIGVNEQFF.

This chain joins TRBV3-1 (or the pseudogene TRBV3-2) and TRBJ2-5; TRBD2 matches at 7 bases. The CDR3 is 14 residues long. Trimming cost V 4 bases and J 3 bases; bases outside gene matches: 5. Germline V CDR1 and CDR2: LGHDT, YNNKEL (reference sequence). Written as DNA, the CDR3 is TGTGCCAGCAGCCGTGGGCTAGCGGAAGAGACCCAGTACTTC. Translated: CASSRGLAEETQYF.

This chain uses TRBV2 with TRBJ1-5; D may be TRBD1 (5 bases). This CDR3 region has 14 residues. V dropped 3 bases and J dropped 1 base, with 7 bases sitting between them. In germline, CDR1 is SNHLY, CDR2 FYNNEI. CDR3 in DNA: TGTGCCAGCAGTGAGCAGGGCAGCAATCAGCCCCAGCATTTT. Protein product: CASSEQGSNQPQHF.

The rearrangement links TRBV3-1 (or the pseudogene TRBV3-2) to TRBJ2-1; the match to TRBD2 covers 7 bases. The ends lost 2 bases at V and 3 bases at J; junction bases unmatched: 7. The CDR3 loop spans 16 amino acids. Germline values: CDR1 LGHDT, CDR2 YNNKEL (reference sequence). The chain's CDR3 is CASSQYTSVHYNEQFF. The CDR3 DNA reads TGTGCCAGCAGCCAATACACTAGCGTGCACTACAATGAGCAGTTCTTC.

CDR3 bases: TGTGCCAGCAGCTCCTCCGGGACTAGCGGGAGTGAGGATGAGCAGTTCTTC. This sequence encodes CASSSSGTSGSEDEQFF. J is TRBJ2-1 and V is TRBV7-9, with 14 nucleotides matching TRBD2. Unmatched junction bases numbered 10, after V lost 4 bases and J lost 8 bases. CDR3 length: 17 residues. CDR1 and CDR2 (germline): SEHNR, FQNEAQ (reference sequence). The entire variable domain, with the rest obtained from reference TRBV7-9 and TRBJ2-1, is as follows: DTGVSQNPRHKITKRGQNVTFRCDPISEHNRLYWYRQTLGQGPEFLTYFQNEAQLEKSRLLSDRFSAERPKGSFSTLEIQRTEQGDSAMYLCASSSSGTSGSEDEQFFGPGTRLTVL.

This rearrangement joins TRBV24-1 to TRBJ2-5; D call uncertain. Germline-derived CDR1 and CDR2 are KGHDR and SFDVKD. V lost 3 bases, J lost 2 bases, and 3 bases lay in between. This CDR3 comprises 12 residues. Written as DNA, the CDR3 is TGTGCCACCAGTGATCAGCAAGAGACCCAGTACTTC. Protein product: CATSDQQETQYF.

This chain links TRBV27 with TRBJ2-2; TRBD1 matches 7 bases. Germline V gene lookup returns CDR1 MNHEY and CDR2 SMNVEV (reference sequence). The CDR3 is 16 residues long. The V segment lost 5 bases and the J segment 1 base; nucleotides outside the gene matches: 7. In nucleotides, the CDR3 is TGTGCCAGCAGTGCCTGGGACAGTCTGAACACCGGGGAGCTGTTTTTT. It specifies CASSAWDSLNTGELFF.

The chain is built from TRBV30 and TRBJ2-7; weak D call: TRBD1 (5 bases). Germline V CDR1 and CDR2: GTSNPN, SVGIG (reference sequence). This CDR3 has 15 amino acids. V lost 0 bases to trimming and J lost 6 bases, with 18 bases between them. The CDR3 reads CAWSVAAVRRGEQYF. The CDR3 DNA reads TGTGCCTGGAGTGTTGCCGCGGTGAGAAGGGGCGAGCAGTACTTC.

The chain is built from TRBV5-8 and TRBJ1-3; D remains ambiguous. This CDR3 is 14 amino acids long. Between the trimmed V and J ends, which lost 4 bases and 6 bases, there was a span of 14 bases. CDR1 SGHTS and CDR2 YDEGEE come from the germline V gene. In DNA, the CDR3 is TGTGCCAGCAGCGAGGCAGGAGGCGTAAACACCATATATTTT. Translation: CASSEAGGVNTIYF. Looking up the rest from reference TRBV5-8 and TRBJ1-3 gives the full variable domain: EAGVTQSPTHLIKTRGQQATLRCSPISGHTSVYWYQQALGLGLQFLLWYDEGEERNRGNFPPRFSGRQFPNYSSELNVNALELEDSALYLCASSEAGGVNTIYFGEGSWLTVV.

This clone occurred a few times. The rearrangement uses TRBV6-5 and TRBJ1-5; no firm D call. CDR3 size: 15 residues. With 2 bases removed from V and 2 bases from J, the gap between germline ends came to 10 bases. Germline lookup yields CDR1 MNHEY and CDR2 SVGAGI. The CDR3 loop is CASSYRELGNQPQHF. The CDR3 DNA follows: TGTGCCAGCAGTTACAGGGAACTAGGCAATCAGCCCCAGCATTTT.

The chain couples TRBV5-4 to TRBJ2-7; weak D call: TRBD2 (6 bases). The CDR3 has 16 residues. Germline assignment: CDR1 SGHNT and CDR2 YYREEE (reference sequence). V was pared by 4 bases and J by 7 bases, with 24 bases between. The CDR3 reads CASSQVLVGGGWEQYF. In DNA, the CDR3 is TGTGCCAGCAGCCAAGTTCTGGTGGGAGGTGGTTGGGAGCAGTACTTC.

The CDR3 sequence: CASSLSAGMNTEAFF. The CDR3 DNA follows: TGTGCCAGCAGTTTATCCGCAGGAATGAACACTGAAGCTTTCTTT. The rearrangement links TRBV27 to TRBJ1-1; D call uncertain. Germline assignment: CDR1 MNHEY and CDR2 SMNVEV (reference sequence). This CDR3 contains 15 residues. Trimming took 0 bases from V and 0 from J, leaving 8 bases between them.

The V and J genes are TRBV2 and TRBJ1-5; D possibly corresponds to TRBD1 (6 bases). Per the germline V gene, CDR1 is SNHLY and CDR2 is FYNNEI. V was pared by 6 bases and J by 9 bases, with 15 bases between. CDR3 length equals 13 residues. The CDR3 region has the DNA TGTGCCAGCAGCGCCGGACAGCGGATGCCCCAGCATTTT. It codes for CASSAGQRMPQHF.

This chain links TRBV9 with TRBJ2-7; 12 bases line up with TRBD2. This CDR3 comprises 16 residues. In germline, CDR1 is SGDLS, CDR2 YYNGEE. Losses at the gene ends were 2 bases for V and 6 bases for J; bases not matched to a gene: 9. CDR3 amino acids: CASSVEQTSGGSEQYF. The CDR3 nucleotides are TGTGCCAGCAGCGTGGAACAGACTAGCGGGGGATCCGAGCAGTACTTC.

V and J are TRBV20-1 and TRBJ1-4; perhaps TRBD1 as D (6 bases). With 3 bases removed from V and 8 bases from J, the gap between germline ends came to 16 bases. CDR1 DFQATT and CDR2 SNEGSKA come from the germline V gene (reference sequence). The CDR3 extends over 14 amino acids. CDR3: CSASQGLRSEKLFF. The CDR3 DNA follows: TGCAGTGCTAGTCAGGGGCTTCGTAGCGAAAAACTGTTTTTT.

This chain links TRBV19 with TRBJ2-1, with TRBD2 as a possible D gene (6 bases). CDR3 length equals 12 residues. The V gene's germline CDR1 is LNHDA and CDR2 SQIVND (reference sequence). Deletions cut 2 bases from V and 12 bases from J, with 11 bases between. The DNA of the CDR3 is TGTGCCAGTAGTATATATGGCGGGATGCAGTTCTTC. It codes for CASSIYGGMQFF.

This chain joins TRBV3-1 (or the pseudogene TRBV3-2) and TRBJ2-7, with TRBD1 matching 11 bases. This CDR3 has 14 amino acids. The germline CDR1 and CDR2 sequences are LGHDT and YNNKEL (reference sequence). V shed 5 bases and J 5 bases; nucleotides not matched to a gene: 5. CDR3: CASSFGQGANEQYF. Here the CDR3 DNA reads TGTGCCAGCAGCTTTGGACAGGGGGCAAACGAGCAGTACTTC.

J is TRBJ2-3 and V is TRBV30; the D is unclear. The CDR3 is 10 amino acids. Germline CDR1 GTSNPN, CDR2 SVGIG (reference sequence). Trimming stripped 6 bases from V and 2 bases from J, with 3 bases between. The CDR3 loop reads CACYTDTQYF. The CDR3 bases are TGTGCCTGCTACACAGATACGCAGTATTTT.

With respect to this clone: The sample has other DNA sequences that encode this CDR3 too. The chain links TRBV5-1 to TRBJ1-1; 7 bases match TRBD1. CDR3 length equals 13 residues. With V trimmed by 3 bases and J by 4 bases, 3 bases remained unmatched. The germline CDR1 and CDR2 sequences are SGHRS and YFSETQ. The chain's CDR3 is CASSSQGSTEAFF. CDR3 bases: TGCGCCAGCAGCTCACAGGGGTCCACTGAAGCTTTCTTT.

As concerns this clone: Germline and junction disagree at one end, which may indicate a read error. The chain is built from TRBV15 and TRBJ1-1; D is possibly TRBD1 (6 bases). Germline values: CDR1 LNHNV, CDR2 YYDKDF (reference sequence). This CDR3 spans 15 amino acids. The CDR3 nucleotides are TGTGCCACCAGCACTTTTGGACAGTTGAAGACTGAAGCTTTCTTT. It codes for CATSTFGQLKTEAFF.

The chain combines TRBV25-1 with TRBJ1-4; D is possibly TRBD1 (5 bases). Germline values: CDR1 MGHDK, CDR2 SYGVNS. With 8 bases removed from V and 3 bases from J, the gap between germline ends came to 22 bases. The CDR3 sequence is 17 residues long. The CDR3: CASQRGGWSGPNEKLFF. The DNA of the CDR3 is TGTGCCAGCCAAAGGGGAGGGTGGAGTGGACCTAATGAAAAACTGTTTTTT.

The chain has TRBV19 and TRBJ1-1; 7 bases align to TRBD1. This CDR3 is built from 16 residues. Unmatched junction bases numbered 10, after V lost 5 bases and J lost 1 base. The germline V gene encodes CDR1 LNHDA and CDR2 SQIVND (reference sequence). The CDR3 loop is CASSRWTGPSNTEAFF. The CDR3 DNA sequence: TGTGCCAGTAGTCGGTGGACAGGACCCTCGAACACTGAAGCTTTCTTT.

The CDR3 DNA reads TGTGCCAGCAGTTACAGGCAGGGGGTCCCAGATACGCAGTATTTT. Translating gives CASSYRQGVPDTQYF. The V call is TRBV6-5, the J call TRBJ2-3, with 7 nucleotides matching TRBD1. The ends lost 2 bases at V and 4 bases at J; junction bases unmatched: 6. The CDR3 extends over 15 amino acids. The germline V gene encodes CDR1 MNHEY and CDR2 SVGAGI.

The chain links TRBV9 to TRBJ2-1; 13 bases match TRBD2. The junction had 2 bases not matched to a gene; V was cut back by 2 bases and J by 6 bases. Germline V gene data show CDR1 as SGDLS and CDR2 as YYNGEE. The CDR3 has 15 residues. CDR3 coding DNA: TGTGCCAGCAGCGTCCGGACTAGCGGGAGCAATGAGCAGTTCTTC. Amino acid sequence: CASSVRTSGSNEQFF.

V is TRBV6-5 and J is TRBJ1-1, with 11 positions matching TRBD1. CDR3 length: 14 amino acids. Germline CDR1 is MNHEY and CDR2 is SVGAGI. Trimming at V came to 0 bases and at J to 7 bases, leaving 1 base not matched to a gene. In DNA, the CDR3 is TGTGCCAGCAGTTACTCCGGGACAGGGGGTGAAGCTTTCTTT. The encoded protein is CASSYSGTGGEAFF.

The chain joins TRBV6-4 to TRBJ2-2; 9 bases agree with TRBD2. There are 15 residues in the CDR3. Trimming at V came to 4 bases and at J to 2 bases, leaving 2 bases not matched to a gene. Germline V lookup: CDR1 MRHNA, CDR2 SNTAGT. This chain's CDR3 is CASSASGDNTGELFF. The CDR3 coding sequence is TGTGCCAGCAGTGCTAGCGGGGATAACACCGGGGAGCTGTTTTTT.